These T cell receptor beta chains were read from a single sample in a study of cytomegalovirus exposure and HLA in healthy donors. Sequenced by immunoSEQ multiplex PCR; TCRdb stores in-frame clones only, minus some. The table has approximately 180,000 clones, about 89% seen once; the top ten hold less than 3.5%. Sample: PBMCs. These receptor sequences come from a man younger than 35 in good health and CMV-seropositive. Both conserved end residues are part of each CDR3. D genes are given only for firm matches. A row's size may be missing; if present it is once, few, many or a size class.

v_gene	j_gene	d_gene	abundance	CDR3aa	CDR3nt
TRBV7-8	TRBJ1-3	.	.	CASSTRAGGNTIYF	TGTGCCAGCAGCACCCGGGCAGGGGGAAACACCATATATTTT
TRBV7-2	TRBJ2-7	TRBD2	.	CASSLTSGATSF	TGTGCCAGCAGCCTGACTAGCGGGGCTACCTCTTTC
TRBV25-1	TRBJ2-7	.	.	CASSEVGALSYEQYF	TGTGCCAGCAGTGAAGTGGGAGCCCTCTCCTACGAGCAGTACTTC
TRBV9	TRBJ1-3	.	.	CASSVAIGSGNTIYF	TGTGCCAGCAGCGTAGCTATTGGCTCTGGAAACACCATATATTTT
TRBV5-1	TRBJ1-1	.	.	CASRDRTANTEAFF	TGCGCCAGCAGAGATCGGACAGCGAACACTGAAGCTTTCTTT
TRBV5-1	TRBJ2-2	.	.	CASSPGTPQGFGELFF	TGCGCCAGCAGCCCGGGTACCCCCCAGGGATTCGGGGAGCTGTTTTTT
TRBV19	TRBJ1-5	.	few	CASSPGLNQPQHF	TGTGCCAGTAGTCCAGGACTCAATCAGCCCCAGCATTTT
TRBV10-3	TRBJ1-1	.	.	CAISEPGTTNTEAFF	TGTGCCATCAGTGAGCCCGGGACAACGAACACTGAAGCTTTCTTT
TRBV9	TRBJ1-1	.	.	CASSPGRGAFF	TGTGCCAGCAGCCCGGGCCGGGGGGCTTTCTTT
TRBV5-1	TRBJ2-5	TRBD2	.	CASSLVGSGIQETQYF	TGCGCCAGCAGCTTGGTTGGTAGCGGGATTCAAGAGACCCAGTACTTC
TRBV4-3	TRBJ2-1	TRBD2	.	CASSGLAGDGWNEQFF	TGCGCCAGCAGCGGGCTAGCGGGAGATGGGTGGAATGAGCAGTTCTTC
TRBV5-6	TRBJ1-5	.	few	CASSLAGIQPQHF	TGTGCCAGCAGCTTGGCGGGTATTCAGCCCCAGCATTTT